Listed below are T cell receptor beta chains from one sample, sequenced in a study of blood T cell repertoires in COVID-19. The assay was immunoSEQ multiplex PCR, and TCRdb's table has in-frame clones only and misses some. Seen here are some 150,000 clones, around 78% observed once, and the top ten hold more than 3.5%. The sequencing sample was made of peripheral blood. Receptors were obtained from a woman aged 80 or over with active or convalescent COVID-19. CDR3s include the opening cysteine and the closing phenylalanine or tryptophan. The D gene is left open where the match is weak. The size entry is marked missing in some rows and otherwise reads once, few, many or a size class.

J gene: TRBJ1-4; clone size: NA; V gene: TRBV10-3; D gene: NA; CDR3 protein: CAIKSATNEKLFF; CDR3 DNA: TGTGCCATCAAGAGCGCAACTAATGAAAAACTGTTTTTT
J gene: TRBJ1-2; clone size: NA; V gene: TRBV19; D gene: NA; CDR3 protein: CASSSPLGTKNSNYGYTF; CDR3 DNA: TGTGCCAGTAGTTCCCCCTTGGGGACAAAAAACTCTAACTATGGCTACACCTTC
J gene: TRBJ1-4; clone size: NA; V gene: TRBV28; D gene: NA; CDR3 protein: CASSLEVPSTNEKLFF; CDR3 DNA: TGTGCCAGCAGTTTGGAGGTCCCCTCAACTAATGAAAAACTGTTTTTT
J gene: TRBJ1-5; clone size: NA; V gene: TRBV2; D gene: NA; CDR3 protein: CASSERPGGNQPQHF; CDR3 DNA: TGTGCCAGCAGTGAACGTCCGGGGGGCAATCAGCCCCAGCATTTT
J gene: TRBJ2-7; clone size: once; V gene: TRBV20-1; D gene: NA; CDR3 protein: CSASSVEDPVELYEQYF; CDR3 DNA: TGCAGTGCTAGTAGCGTTGAGGATCCGGTGGAGTTATACGAGCAGTACTTC
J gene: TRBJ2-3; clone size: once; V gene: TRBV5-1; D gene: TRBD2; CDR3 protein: CASSLVTSGGAWRLPSTDTQYF; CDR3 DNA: TGCGCCAGCAGCTTGGTGACAAGCGGGGGGGCCTGGAGGTTACCTAGCACAGATACGCAGTATTTT
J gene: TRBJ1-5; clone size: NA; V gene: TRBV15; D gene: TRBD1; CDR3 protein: CATSRFDRGGNQPQHF; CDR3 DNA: TGTGCCACCAGCAGATTTGACAGGGGCGGCAATCAGCCCCAGCATTTT
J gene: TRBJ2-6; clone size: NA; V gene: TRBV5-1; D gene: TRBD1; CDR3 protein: CASSFGTGLGSGANVLTF; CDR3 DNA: TGCGCCAGCAGCTTCGGGACAGGGTTAGGATCTGGGGCCAACGTCCTGACTTTC
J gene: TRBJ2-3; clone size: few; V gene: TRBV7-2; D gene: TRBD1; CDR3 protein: CASSFTGGAGPWTQYF; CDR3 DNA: TGTGCCAGCAGCTTTACAGGGGGCGCCGGCCCCTGGACGCAGTATTTT
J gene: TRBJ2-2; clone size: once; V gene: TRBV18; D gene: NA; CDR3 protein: CASSLFGRMNTGELFF; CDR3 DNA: TGTGCCAGCTCTCTATTCGGCAGGATGAACACCGGGGAGCTGTTTTTT
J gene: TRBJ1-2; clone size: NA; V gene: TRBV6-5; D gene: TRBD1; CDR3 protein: CASTGQGTGYTF; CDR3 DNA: TGTGCCAGCACCGGACAGGGGACGGGCTACACCTTC
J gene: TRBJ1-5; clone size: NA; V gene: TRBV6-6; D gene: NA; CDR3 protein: CASSRVVGGQPQHF; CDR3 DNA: TGTGCCAGCAGCCGGGTTGTGGGGGGTCAGCCCCAGCATTTT
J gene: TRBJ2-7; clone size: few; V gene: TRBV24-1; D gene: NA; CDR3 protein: CATSDSSTGSYEQYF; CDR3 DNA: TGTGCCACCAGTGATTCTAGTACAGGGTCCTACGAGCAGTACTTC
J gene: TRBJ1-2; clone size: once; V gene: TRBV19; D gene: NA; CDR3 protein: CASSETETNYGYTF; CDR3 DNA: TGTGCCAGTAGCGAGACAGAGACTAACTATGGCTACACCTTC
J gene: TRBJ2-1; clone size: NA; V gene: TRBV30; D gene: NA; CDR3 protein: CAWRGRGIRWNEQFF; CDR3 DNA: TGTGCCTGGAGGGGCCGGGGGATTCGGTGGAATGAGCAGTTCTTC
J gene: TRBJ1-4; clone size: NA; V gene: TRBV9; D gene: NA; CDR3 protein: CASSVGQTNEKLFF; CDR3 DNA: TGTGCCAGCAGCGTAGGACAGACTAATGAAAAACTGTTTTTT
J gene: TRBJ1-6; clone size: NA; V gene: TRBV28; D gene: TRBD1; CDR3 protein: CASRGGDRGYSPLHF; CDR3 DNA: TGTGCCAGCAGAGGGGGAGACAGGGGCTACTCACCCCTCCACTTT
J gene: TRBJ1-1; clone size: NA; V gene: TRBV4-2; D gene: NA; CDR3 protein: CASSQDRRGANTEAFF; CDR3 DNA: TGTGCCAGCAGCCAAGATCGCAGGGGCGCAAACACTGAAGCTTTCTTT
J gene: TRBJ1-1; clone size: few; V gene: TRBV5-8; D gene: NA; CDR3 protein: CASSPEVNTEAFF; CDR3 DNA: TGTGCCAGCAGCCCCGAGGTGAACACTGAAGCTTTCTTT
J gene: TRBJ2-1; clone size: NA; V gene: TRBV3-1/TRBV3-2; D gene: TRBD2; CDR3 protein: CASSQDRKGLAVYNEQFF; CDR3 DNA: TGTGCCAGCAGCCAAGATCGAAAGGGACTAGCGGTGTACAATGAGCAGTTCTTC
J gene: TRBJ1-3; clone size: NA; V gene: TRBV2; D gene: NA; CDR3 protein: CASSELSGRSGNTIYF; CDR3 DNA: TGTGCCAGCAGTGAGTTGTCAGGGAGGTCTGGAAACACCATATATTTT
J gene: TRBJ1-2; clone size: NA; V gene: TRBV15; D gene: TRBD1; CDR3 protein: CATSVEQGNYGYTF; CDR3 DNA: TGTGCCACCAGCGTAGAACAGGGGAACTATGGCTACACCTTC
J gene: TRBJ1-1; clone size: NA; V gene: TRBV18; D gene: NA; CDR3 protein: CASSAEGRGGWNTEAFF; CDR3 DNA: TGTGCCAGCTCAGCCGAAGGAAGGGGAGGTTGGAACACTGAAGCTTTCTTT
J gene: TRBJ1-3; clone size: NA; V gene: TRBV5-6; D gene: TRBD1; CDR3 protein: CASSFRTGSGNTIYF; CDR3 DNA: TGTGCCAGCAGCTTCCGGACAGGGTCTGGAAACACCATATATTTT
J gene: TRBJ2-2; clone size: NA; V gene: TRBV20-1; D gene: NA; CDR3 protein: CSASRWEDTGELFF; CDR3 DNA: TGCAGTGCTAGTCGCTGGGAGGACACCGGGGAGCTGTTTTTT
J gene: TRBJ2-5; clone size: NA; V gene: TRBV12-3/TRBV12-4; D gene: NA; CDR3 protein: CASSLALYETQYF; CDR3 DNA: TGTGCCAGCAGTTTAGCACTATATGAGACCCAGTACTTC
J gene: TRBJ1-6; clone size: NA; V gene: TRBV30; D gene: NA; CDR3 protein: CAWRANNSPLHF; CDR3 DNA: TGTGCCTGGAGGGCAAATAATTCACCCCTCCACTTT
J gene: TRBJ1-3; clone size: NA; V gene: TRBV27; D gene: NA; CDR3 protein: CASSTQGRPGNTIYF; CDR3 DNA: TGTGCCAGCAGTACTCAGGGGAGACCTGGAAACACCATATATTTT
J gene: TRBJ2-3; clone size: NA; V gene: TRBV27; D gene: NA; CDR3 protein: CASSRSSTDTQYF; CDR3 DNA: TGTGCCAGCAGTCGGTCTAGCACAGATACGCAGTATTTT
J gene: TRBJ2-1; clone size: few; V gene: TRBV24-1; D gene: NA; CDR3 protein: CATSATPPTSSYNEQFF; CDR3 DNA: TGTGCCACCAGTGCAACCCCCCCGACTAGCTCCTACAATGAGCAGTTCTTC
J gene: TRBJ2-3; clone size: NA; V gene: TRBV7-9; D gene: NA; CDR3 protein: CASSSDRSTDTQYF; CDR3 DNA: TGTGCCAGCAGCTCAGATCGCAGCACAGATACGCAGTATTTT